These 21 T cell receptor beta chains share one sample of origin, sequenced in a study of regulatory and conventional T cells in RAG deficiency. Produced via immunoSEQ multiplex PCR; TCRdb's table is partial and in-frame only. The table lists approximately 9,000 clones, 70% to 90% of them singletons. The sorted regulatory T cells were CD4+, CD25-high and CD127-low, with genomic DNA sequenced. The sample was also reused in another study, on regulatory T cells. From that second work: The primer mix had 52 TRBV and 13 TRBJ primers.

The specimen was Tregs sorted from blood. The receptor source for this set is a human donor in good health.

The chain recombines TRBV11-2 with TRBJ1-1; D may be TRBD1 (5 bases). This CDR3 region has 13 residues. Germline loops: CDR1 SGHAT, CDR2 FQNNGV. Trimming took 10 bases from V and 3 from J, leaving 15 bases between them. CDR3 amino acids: CATRQGWDTEAFF. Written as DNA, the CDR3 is TGTGCCACCAGGCAGGGATGGGACACTGAAGCTTTCTTT.

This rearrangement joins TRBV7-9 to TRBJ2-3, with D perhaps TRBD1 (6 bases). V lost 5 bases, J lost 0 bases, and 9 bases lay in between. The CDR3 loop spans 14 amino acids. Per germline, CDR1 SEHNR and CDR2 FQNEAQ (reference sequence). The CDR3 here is CASSRTGSTDTQYF. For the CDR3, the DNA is TGTGCCAGCAGCCGTACAGGGAGCACAGATACGCAGTATTTT. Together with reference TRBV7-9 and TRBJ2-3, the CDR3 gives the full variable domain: DTGVSQNPRHKITKRGQNVTFRCDPISEHNRLYWYRQTLGQGPEFLTYFQNEAQLEKSRLLSDRFSAERPKGSFSTLEIQRTEQGDSAMYLCASSRTGSTDTQYFGPGTRLTVL.

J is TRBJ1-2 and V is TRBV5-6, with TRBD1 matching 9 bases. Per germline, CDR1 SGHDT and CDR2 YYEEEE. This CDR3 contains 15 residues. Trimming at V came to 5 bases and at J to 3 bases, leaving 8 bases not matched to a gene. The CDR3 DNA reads TGTGCCAGCAGTGTAGGACAGGGGAAATACTATGGCTACACCTTC. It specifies CASSVGQGKYYGYTF. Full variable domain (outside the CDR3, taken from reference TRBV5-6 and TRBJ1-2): DAGVTQSPTHLIKTRGQQVTLRCSPKSGHDTVSWYQQALGQGPQFIFQYYEEEERQRGNFPDRFSGHQFPNYSSELNVNALLLGDSALYLCASSVGQGKYYGYTFGSGTRLTVV.

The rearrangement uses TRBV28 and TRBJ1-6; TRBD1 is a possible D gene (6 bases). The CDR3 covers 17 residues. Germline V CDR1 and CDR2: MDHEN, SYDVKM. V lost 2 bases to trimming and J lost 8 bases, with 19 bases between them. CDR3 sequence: CASSLRGRGLIDSPLHF. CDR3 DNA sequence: TGTGCCAGCAGTTTACGGGGGCGGGGCTTAATTGATTCACCCCTCCACTTT. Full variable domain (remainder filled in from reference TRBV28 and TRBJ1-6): DVKVTQSSRYLVKRTGEKVFLECVQDMDHENMFWYRQDPGLGLRLIYFSYDVKMKEKGDIPEGYSVSREKKERFSLILESASTNQTSMYLCASSLRGRGLIDSPLHFGNGTRLTVT.

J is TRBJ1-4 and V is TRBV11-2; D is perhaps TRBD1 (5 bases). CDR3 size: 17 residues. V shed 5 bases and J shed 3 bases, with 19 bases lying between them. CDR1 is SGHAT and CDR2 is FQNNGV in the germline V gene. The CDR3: CASSPRAGGPANEKLFF. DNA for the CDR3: TGTGCCAGCAGCCCGCGGGCTGGGGGTCCAGCTAATGAAAAACTGTTTTTT.

This CDR3 reads CASSPVEKGGYGYTF. DNA for the CDR3: TGTGCCAGCTCACCAGTGGAGAAAGGGGGCTATGGCTACACCTTC. This chain joins TRBV18 and TRBJ1-2; possible D gene TRBD1, 6 bases. CDR3 length equals 15 residues. Trimming cost V 2 bases and J 4 bases, with 14 bases left between them. Germline V gene sequence: CDR1 KGHSH, CDR2 LQKENI. Supplemented by reference TRBV18 and TRBJ1-2, the full variable domain reads NAGVMQNPRHLVRRRGQEARLRCSPMKGHSHVYWYRQLPEEGLKFMVYLQKENIIDESGMPKERFSAEFPKEGPSILRIQQVVRGDSAAYFCASSPVEKGGYGYTFGSGTRLTVV.

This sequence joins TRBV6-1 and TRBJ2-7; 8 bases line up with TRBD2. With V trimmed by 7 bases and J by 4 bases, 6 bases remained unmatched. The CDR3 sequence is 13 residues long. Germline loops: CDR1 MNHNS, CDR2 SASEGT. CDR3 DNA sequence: TGTGCCAGCACGGGACTAGGGGGGTACGAGCAGTACTTC. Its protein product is CASTGLGGYEQYF.

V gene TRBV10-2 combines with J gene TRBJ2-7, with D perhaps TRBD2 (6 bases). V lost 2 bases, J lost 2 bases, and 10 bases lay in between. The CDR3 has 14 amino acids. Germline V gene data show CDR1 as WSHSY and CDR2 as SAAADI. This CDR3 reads CASSEPGLTYEQYF. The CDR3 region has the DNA TGCGCCAGCAGTGAGCCGGGACTTACCTACGAGCAGTACTTC.

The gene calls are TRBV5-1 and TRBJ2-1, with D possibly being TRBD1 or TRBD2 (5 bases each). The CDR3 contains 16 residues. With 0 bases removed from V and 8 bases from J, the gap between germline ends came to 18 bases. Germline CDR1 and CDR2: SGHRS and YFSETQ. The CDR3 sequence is CASSLGGTSAMDEQFF. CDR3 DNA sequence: TGCGCCAGCAGCTTGGGGGGGACCTCGGCAATGGATGAGCAGTTCTTC.

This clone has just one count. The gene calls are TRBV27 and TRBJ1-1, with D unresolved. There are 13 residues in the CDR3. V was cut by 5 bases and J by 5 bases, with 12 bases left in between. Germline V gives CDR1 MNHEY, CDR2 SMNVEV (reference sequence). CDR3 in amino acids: CASSPRRVTEAFF. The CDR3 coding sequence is TGTGCCAGCAGTCCCCGAAGGGTGACTGAAGCTTTCTTT.

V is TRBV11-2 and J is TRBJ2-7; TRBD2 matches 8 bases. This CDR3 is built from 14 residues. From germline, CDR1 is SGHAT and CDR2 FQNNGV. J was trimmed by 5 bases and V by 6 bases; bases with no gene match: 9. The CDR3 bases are TGTGCCAGCAGGCAGGGACTAGTAGCCCACGAGCAGTACTTC. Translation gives CASRQGLVAHEQYF.

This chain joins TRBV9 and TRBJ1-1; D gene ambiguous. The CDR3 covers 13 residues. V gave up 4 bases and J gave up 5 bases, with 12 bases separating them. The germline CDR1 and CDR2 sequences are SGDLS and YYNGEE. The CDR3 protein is CASSPPVGTEAFF. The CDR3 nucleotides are TGTGCCAGCAGCCCCCCGGTGGGGACTGAAGCTTTCTTT. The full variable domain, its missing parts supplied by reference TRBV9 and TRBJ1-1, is DSGVTQTPKHLITATGQRVTLRCSPRSGDLSVYWYQQSLDQGLQFLIQYYNGEERAKGNILERFSAQQFPDLHSELNLSSLELGDSALYFCASSPPVGTEAFFGQGTRLTVV.

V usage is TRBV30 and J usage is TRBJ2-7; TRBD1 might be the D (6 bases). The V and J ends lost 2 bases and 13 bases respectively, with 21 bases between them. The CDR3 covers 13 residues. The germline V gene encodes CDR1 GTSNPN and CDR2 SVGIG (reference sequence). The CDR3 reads CAWSPFGTFQAYF. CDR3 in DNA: TGTGCCTGGAGTCCTTTCGGGACATTTCAGGCCTACTTC.

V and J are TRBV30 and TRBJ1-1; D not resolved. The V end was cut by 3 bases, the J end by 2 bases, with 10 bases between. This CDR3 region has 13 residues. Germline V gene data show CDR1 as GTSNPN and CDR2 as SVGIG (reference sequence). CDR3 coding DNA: TGTGCCTGGAGACGTGGGTCAAACACTGAAGCTTTCTTT. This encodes CAWRRGSNTEAFF.

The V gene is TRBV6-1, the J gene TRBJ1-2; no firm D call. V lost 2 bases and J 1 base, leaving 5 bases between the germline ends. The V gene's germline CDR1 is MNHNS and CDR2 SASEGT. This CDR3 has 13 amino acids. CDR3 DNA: TGTGCCAGCAGTGAAACGGATAACTATGGCTACACCTTC. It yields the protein CASSETDNYGYTF.

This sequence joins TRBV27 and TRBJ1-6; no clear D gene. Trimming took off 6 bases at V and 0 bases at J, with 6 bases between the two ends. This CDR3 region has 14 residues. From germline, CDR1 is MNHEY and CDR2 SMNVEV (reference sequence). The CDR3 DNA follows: TGTGCCAGCAGGAAGAGCTCCTATAATTCACCCCTCCACTTT. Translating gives CASRKSSYNSPLHF.

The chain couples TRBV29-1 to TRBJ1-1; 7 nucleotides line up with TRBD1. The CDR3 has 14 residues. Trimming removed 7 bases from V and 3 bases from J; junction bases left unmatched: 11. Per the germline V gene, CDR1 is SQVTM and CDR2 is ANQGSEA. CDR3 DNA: TGCAGCGCTCAAGCAGGGGGGGGTTACACTGAAGCTTTCTTT. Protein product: CSAQAGGGYTEAFF.

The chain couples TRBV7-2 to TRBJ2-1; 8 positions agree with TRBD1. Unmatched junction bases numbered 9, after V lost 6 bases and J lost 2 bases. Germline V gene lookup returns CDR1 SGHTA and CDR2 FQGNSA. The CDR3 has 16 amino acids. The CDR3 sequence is CASSLQGAHTYNEQFF. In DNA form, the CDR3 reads TGTGCCAGCAGTCTTCAGGGGGCCCATACCTACAATGAGCAGTTCTTC. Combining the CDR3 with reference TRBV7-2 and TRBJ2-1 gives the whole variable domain GAGVSQSPSNKVTEKGKDVELRCDPISGHTALYWYRQSLGQGLEFLIYFQGNSAPDKSGLPSDRFSAERTGGSVSTLTIQRTQQEDSAVYLCASSLQGAHTYNEQFFGPGTRLTVL.

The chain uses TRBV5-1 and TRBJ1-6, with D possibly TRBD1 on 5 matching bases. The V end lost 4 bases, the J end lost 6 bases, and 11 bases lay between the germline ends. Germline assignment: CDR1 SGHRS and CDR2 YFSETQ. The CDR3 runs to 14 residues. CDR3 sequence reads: CASSGGRSNSPLHF. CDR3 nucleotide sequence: TGCGCCAGCAGCGGGGGACGGAGTAATTCACCCCTCCACTTT.

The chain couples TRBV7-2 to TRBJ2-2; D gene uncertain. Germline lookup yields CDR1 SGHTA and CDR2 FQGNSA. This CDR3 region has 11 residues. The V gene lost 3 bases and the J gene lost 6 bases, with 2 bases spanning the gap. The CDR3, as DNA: TGTGCCAGCAGCTTCGCCGGGGAGCTGTTTTTT. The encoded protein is CASSFAGELFF.

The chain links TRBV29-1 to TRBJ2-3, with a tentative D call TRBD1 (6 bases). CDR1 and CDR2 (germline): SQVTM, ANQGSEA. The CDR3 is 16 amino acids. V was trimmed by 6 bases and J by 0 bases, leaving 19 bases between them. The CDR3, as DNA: TGCAGCGTCCGGGGCCTTGAGAGGGGGAGCACAGATACGCAGTATTTT. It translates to CSVRGLERGSTDTQYF.